This record concerns one T cell receptor beta chain sequence. This clonotype turned up a few times. Its antigen target is currently unknown. Base-call qualities are not available, and no considerably larger clone is one nucleotide away. The data are from a study of T cells in Graves' hyperthyroidism and ophthalmopathy (dated by TCRdb to between 2018 and 2020). For the study in its entirety: Peripheral blood was collected at initial diagnosis, before any treatment. TCR V-J signatures able to tell the groups apart were searched for in a discovery cohort of 100 patients, of whom 43 had Graves' ophthalmopathy and 57 had stable Graves' hyperthyroidism. Prospective prediction of ophthalmopathy was tested in an independent validation cohort of approximately 19 hyperthyroidism patients and 17 patients who later progressed to ophthalmopathy. The 85 to 100 discovery patients were divided at random into training and test sets in a 7:3 ratio. In addition, the study compared T-cell repertoires in thyroid tissue and in blood from over 5 Graves' hyperthyroidism patients. After blood sampling, hyperthyroidism patients were treated with methimazole at a starting dose of 30 mg daily, and ophthalmopathy patients were treated with high-dose intravenous methylprednisolone. According to the paper, TCR Vbeta CDR3 sequencing was carried out on around 140 peripheral blood samples, which came from fewer than 50 ophthalmopathy, about 75 hyperthyroidism and about 17 progressor patients. Beyond this particular receptor, the publication reports: Most expanded thyroid clonotypes (frequency above 0.001) were also detected in blood, suggesting blood repertoires may reflect thyroid immune responses. During validation, the model predicted progression to ophthalmopathy a median of roughly six months ahead of onset, with around 71% sensitivity and under 85% specificity. In cross-validation, a model built on a 13 V-J signature told ophthalmopathy apart from stable hyperthyroidism with just under 90% sensitivity and 81% to 82% specificity, and in testing the same model reached 80%/75%. Sample size was not statistically predetermined, and investigators were not blinded to group allocation.

TCR beta CDR3 regions were amplified from RNA transcripts. For the first round of RT-PCR on the TCR CDR3, the HTBI primer set was used together with the Qiagen OneStep RT-PCR kit. A second multiplex PCR round built the libraries, followed by size selection and purification. Libraries were sequenced paired-end with 100 bp reads on an Illumina HiSeq2000. Per the authors' processing: Raw data were processed with SOAPnuke, discarding reads with adapters, uncalled bases, mean Phred below 15, or no exact constant-primer or identifier match. High-quality paired reads were merged with COPE v1.2.5, and unique nucleotide sequences were defined as clonotypes. MiTCR v1.1 was used to align the clonotypes against IMGT TRBV, TRBD and TRBJ reference segments. Only V-J combinations with frequency above 0.0001, covering 98% to 99.2% of repertoires, were analysed. A TCS score was defined as the ratio between F50 (clonal expansion) and ExV (chaos), using BLOSUM62-based TCRdist between CDR3 peptides within each V-J. Welch's t-statistics and random forest reduced fewer than 600 V-J features to about 13, which were used in a naive Bayes classifier (R e1071). Using fastp trimming at Q25 and MiXCR clonotype assembly, TCRdb reanalyzed the public sequencing data and kept in-frame beta chains. Each CDR3 protein gets just one entry, which takes the most common genes and DNA from the rows behind it. The V and J calls and clone size are TCRdb's, not the authors'. This sample comprises about 350,000 distinct CDR3 sequences, 12% to 15% of them detected only once. Around 20% of the sample is in the top ten clones.

Including the terminal cysteine and phenylalanine, the CDR3 comprises 13 residues. The kept DNA is CDR3 alone, 39 bases in frame from the first base. V has 6 bases trimmed and J has 5 bases trimmed; junction bases matching no gene number 7. CDR1 DFQATT and CDR2 SNEGSKA are derived from the germline V gene (reference sequence). In the ophthalmopathy patients, disease was moderately to severely active, with a Clinical Activity Score of 3 or more, a NOSPECS grade of 4 or more, and a duration of less than 3 months. Patients with uncontrolled infections, other autoimmune diseases, pregnancy or lactation were excluded. Clinical symptoms, serum thyroxine and TRAb, thyroid ultrasound, and orbital computed tomography formed the basis for the diagnoses. Ficoll-Paque density gradient centrifugation was used to isolate PBMCs from under 11 ml of fresh peripheral blood. Total RNA was extracted with Trizol reagent, and quality was checked on an Agilent 2100 Bioanalyzer.

This sequence uses TRBV20-1 and TRBJ2-5; a stretch of 9 junction bases matches TRBD2. Specimen: blood. The clonotype originates from a woman aged 60-70 years with Graves' ophthalmopathy. DNA sequence: TGCAGTGCCACAGGCGGGAGGGGGGAGACCCAGTACTTC. This yields the protein CSATGGRGETQYF.